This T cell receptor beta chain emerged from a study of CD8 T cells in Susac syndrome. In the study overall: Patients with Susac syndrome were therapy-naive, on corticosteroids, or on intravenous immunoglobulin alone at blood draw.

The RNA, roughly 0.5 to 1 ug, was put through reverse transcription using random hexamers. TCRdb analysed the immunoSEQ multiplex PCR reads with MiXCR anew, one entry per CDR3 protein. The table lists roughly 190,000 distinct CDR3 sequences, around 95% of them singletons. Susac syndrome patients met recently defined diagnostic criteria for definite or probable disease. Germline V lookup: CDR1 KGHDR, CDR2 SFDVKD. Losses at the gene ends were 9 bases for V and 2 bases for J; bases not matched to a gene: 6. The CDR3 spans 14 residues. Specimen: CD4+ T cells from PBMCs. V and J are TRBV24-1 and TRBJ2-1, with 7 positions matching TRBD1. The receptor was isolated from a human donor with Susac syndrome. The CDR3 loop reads CATGRQGPYNEQFF. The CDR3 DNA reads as TGTGCCACCGGTCGACAGGGACCCTACAATGAGCAGTTCTTC.